This is a list of T cell receptor beta chains from one sample in a study of T cell responses to AZD1222 COVID-19 vaccine. The assay was immunoSEQ multiplex PCR, and TCRdb's table has in-frame clones only and misses some. The data show over 75,000 clones, with roughly 89% seen just once and around 2.2% held by the top ten. The sample consisted of peripheral blood, taken on day 0 of AZD1222 vaccination. Receptor source: an adult in good health. Both conserved end residues are part of each CDR3. A D gene is named only where the DNA matches it firmly. Expanded clones are given a class, and other clones once, few, many or no size at all.

d_call: -
v_call: TRBV30
j_call: TRBJ2-7
clone_size: once
cdr3_aa: CAWSRIGTAYEQYF
cdr3_nt: TGTGCCTGGTCCCGTATCGGGACCGCTTACGAGCAGTACTTC

d_call: -
v_call: TRBV14
j_call: TRBJ2-2
clone_size: once
cdr3_aa: CASSQDSRAQGWELFF
cdr3_nt: TGTGCCAGCAGCCAAGACTCCAGGGCGCAAGGATGGGAGCTGTTTTTT

d_call: -
v_call: TRBV11-2
j_call: TRBJ1-3
clone_size: -
cdr3_aa: CASSLLPPGSSGNTIYF
cdr3_nt: TGTGCCAGCAGCCTCCTTCCTCCGGGGTCCTCTGGAAACACCATATATTTT

d_call: TRBD2
v_call: TRBV11-2
j_call: TRBJ2-7
clone_size: few
cdr3_aa: CASSFSGSATGEQYF
cdr3_nt: TGTGCCAGCAGCTTCAGCGGGAGCGCGACGGGCGAGCAGTACTTC

d_call: -
v_call: TRBV5-1
j_call: TRBJ1-1
clone_size: -
cdr3_aa: CASSLVYGMNTEAFF
cdr3_nt: TGCGCCAGCAGCTTGGTGTACGGAATGAACACTGAAGCTTTCTTT

d_call: -
v_call: TRBV28
j_call: TRBJ2-7
clone_size: -
cdr3_aa: CASSPGSYEQYF
cdr3_nt: TGTGCCAGCAGTCCCGGGTCCTACGAGCAGTACTTC

d_call: -
v_call: TRBV19
j_call: TRBJ1-1
clone_size: -
cdr3_aa: CASSISPALGHTEAFF
cdr3_nt: TGTGCCAGTAGTATCTCCCCGGCATTAGGGCACACTGAAGCTTTCTTT

d_call: TRBD1
v_call: TRBV5-1
j_call: TRBJ2-1
clone_size: -
cdr3_aa: CASSQTGGPPGQQFF
cdr3_nt: TGCGCCAGCAGCCAGACAGGGGGGCCGCCGGGGCAGCAGTTCTTC

d_call: -
v_call: TRBV18
j_call: TRBJ1-2
clone_size: -
cdr3_aa: CASSPFADIYGYTF
cdr3_nt: TGTGCCAGCTCACCATTTGCCGACATCTATGGCTACACCTTC

d_call: -
v_call: TRBV28
j_call: TRBJ1-2
clone_size: -
cdr3_aa: CASSPRLRGDYGYTF
cdr3_nt: TGTGCCAGCAGTCCCCGTCTGAGGGGAGACTATGGCTACACCTTC

d_call: TRBD1
v_call: TRBV11-3
j_call: TRBJ1-3
clone_size: -
cdr3_aa: CASSDGQGSGNTIYF
cdr3_nt: TGTGCCAGCAGCGACGGACAGGGGAGTGGAAACACCATATATTTT

d_call: -
v_call: TRBV11-2
j_call: TRBJ1-2
clone_size: -
cdr3_aa: CASSLISRWAYGYTF
cdr3_nt: TGTGCCAGCAGCTTAATTTCCAGGTGGGCCTATGGCTACACCTTC

d_call: -
v_call: TRBV6-2/TRBV6-3
j_call: TRBJ2-3
clone_size: once
cdr3_aa: CASSAQQGGTDTQYF
cdr3_nt: TGTGCCAGCAGTGCCCAACAGGGTGGAACAGATACGCAGTATTTT

d_call: TRBD1
v_call: TRBV19
j_call: TRBJ1-4
clone_size: few
cdr3_aa: CASRDRPSEKLFF
cdr3_nt: TGTGCCAGCCGGGACAGGCCTTCCGAAAAACTGTTTTTT

d_call: -
v_call: TRBV30
j_call: TRBJ1-3
clone_size: -
cdr3_aa: CAWTPDPLRGTIYF
cdr3_nt: TGTGCCTGGACCCCGGACCCTCTGCGCGGCACCATATATTTT

d_call: -
v_call: TRBV10-1
j_call: TRBJ1-3
clone_size: -
cdr3_aa: CATGPNSGNTIYF
cdr3_nt: TGCGCCACCGGACCCAACTCTGGAAACACCATATATTTT

d_call: TRBD1
v_call: TRBV5-8
j_call: TRBJ1-5
clone_size: -
cdr3_aa: CASSPAGQSNQPQHF
cdr3_nt: TGTGCCAGCAGCCCGGCGGGACAGTCTAATCAGCCCCAGCATTTT

d_call: TRBD1
v_call: TRBV6-5
j_call: TRBJ1-4
clone_size: -
cdr3_aa: CASRGQGGYEKLFF
cdr3_nt: TGTGCCAGCAGGGGACAGGGTGGATATGAAAAACTGTTTTTT

d_call: -
v_call: TRBV5-5
j_call: TRBJ2-3
clone_size: -
cdr3_aa: CASSLDPTLGGNTDTQYF
cdr3_nt: TGTGCCAGCAGCTTGGATCCGACGCTGGGGGGAAACACAGATACGCAGTATTTT

d_call: TRBD1
v_call: TRBV5-6
j_call: TRBJ1-1
clone_size: -
cdr3_aa: CASSLQGDTEAFF
cdr3_nt: TGTGCCAGCAGCTTGCAGGGGGACACTGAAGCTTTCTTT

d_call: -
v_call: TRBV20-1
j_call: TRBJ1-2
clone_size: -
cdr3_aa: CSAKSLYGYTF
cdr3_nt: TGCAGTGCTAAAAGCCTCTATGGCTACACCTTC

d_call: TRBD1
v_call: TRBV10-3
j_call: TRBJ1-5
clone_size: few
cdr3_aa: CAISEGGPGQNQPQHF
cdr3_nt: TGTGCCATCAGTGAGGGGGGCCCGGGACAGAATCAGCCCCAGCATTTT

d_call: TRBD2
v_call: TRBV6-6
j_call: TRBJ2-1
clone_size: -
cdr3_aa: CASSPRLAGHNEQFF
cdr3_nt: TGTGCCAGCAGTCCCCGACTAGCGGGCCACAATGAGCAGTTCTTC

d_call: TRBD1
v_call: TRBV18
j_call: TRBJ1-1
clone_size: -
cdr3_aa: CASSPETGGDYTEAFF
cdr3_nt: TGTGCCAGCTCACCCGAGACAGGGGGCGACTACACTGAAGCTTTCTTT

d_call: TRBD2
v_call: TRBV2
j_call: TRBJ2-1
clone_size: -
cdr3_aa: CASKAGGQHNEQFF
cdr3_nt: TGTGCCAGCAAGGCGGGAGGCCAACACAATGAGCAGTTCTTC

d_call: -
v_call: TRBV30
j_call: TRBJ2-3
clone_size: -
cdr3_aa: CAWSLPPQRSTDTQYF
cdr3_nt: TGTGCCTGGAGTTTACCTCCCCAGAGAAGCACAGATACGCAGTATTTT

d_call: -
v_call: TRBV3-1/TRBV3-2
j_call: TRBJ2-7
clone_size: -
cdr3_aa: CASSHATTSYEQYF
cdr3_nt: TGTGCCAGCAGCCACGCGACTACCTCCTACGAGCAGTACTTC

d_call: TRBD1
v_call: TRBV27
j_call: TRBJ2-5
clone_size: -
cdr3_aa: CASSRGQGARRAETQYF
cdr3_nt: TGTGCCAGCAGCAGGGGACAGGGGGCGCGTAGGGCGGAGACCCAGTACTTC

d_call: -
v_call: TRBV28
j_call: TRBJ2-3
clone_size: -
cdr3_aa: CASSLPQADSQYF
cdr3_nt: TGTGCCAGCAGTTTACCACAGGCGGATTCGCAGTATTTT

d_call: -
v_call: TRBV4-1
j_call: TRBJ1-2
clone_size: -
cdr3_aa: CASSRGAPGVLGYGYTF
cdr3_nt: TGCGCCAGCAGCCGGGGAGCCCCAGGGGTTTTGGGCTATGGCTACACCTTC

d_call: TRBD1
v_call: TRBV27
j_call: TRBJ2-1
clone_size: -
cdr3_aa: CASSLKPGTGLSKGQFF
cdr3_nt: TGTGCCAGCAGCCTTAAGCCCGGGACAGGGCTTAGCAAGGGGCAGTTCTTC

d_call: -
v_call: TRBV30
j_call: TRBJ2-7
clone_size: -
cdr3_aa: CAWSVTAAPRDEQYF
cdr3_nt: TGTGCCTGGAGTGTAACGGCAGCCCCCCGGGACGAGCAGTACTTC

d_call: -
v_call: TRBV16
j_call: TRBJ1-5
clone_size: medium-sized
cdr3_aa: CASSQEGGSNQPQHF
cdr3_nt: TGTGCCAGCAGCCAAGAGGGAGGTAGCAATCAGCCCCAGCATTTT

d_call: -
v_call: TRBV10-3
j_call: TRBJ1-2
clone_size: -
cdr3_aa: CAISESEGSYGYTF
cdr3_nt: TGTGCCATCAGTGAGTCGGAGGGGTCCTATGGCTACACCTTC

d_call: -
v_call: TRBV7-9
j_call: TRBJ2-5
clone_size: -
cdr3_aa: CASSLSSGQETQYF
cdr3_nt: TGTGCCAGCAGCTTATCTTCAGGGCAAGAGACCCAGTACTTC

d_call: TRBD1
v_call: TRBV25-1
j_call: TRBJ1-2
clone_size: -
cdr3_aa: CASSAGGGGYTF
cdr3_nt: TGTGCCAGCAGTGCAGGGGGTGGCGGCTACACCTTC

d_call: TRBD1
v_call: TRBV6-5
j_call: TRBJ1-1
clone_size: -
cdr3_aa: CASSYANRGHTEAFF
cdr3_nt: TGTGCCAGCAGTTACGCTAACAGGGGGCACACTGAAGCTTTCTTT

d_call: TRBD1
v_call: TRBV6-5
j_call: TRBJ1-1
clone_size: -
cdr3_aa: CASSRTGNTEAFF
cdr3_nt: TGTGCCAGCAGCAGGACAGGGAACACTGAAGCTTTCTTT

d_call: -
v_call: TRBV6-2/TRBV6-3
j_call: TRBJ1-5
clone_size: once
cdr3_aa: CASSYNRVGSQPQHF
cdr3_nt: TGTGCCAGCAGTTACAACAGGGTAGGGAGTCAGCCCCAGCATTTT

d_call: -
v_call: TRBV7-2
j_call: TRBJ1-6
clone_size: -
cdr3_aa: CASGEGQGRSPLHF
cdr3_nt: TGTGCCAGCGGCGAGGGCCAGGGTCGTTCACCCCTCCACTTT

d_call: -
v_call: TRBV4-3
j_call: TRBJ2-2
clone_size: -
cdr3_aa: CASSQDRDAAGELFF
cdr3_nt: TGCGCCAGCAGCCAAGATAGGGATGCCGCCGGGGAGCTGTTTTTT

d_call: -
v_call: TRBV28
j_call: TRBJ1-3
clone_size: -
cdr3_aa: CASRGAGNTIYF
cdr3_nt: TGTGCCAGTCGGGGGGCCGGAAACACCATATATTTT

d_call: TRBD2
v_call: TRBV6-1
j_call: TRBJ2-2
clone_size: -
cdr3_aa: CASSEVERGSTGELFF
cdr3_nt: TGTGCCAGCAGTGAAGTGGAGCGGGGGAGCACCGGGGAGCTGTTTTTT

d_call: TRBD1
v_call: TRBV5-4
j_call: TRBJ1-3
clone_size: -
cdr3_aa: CASSSDRVTNTIYF
cdr3_nt: TGTGCCAGCAGTTCGGACAGGGTTACAAACACCATATATTTT

d_call: -
v_call: TRBV30
j_call: TRBJ1-2
clone_size: -
cdr3_aa: CAWSVLKPSGRNYGYTF
cdr3_nt: TGTGCCTGGAGTGTACTGAAGCCCTCTGGACGGAACTATGGCTACACCTTC

d_call: -
v_call: TRBV18
j_call: TRBJ1-4
clone_size: -
cdr3_aa: CASSPNGMDEKLFF
cdr3_nt: TGTGCCAGCTCACCTAATGGTATGGATGAAAAACTGTTTTTT

d_call: -
v_call: TRBV5-4
j_call: TRBJ1-2
clone_size: -
cdr3_aa: CASSLVGVGGYTF
cdr3_nt: TGTGCCAGCAGCTTAGTGGGGGTCGGTGGCTACACCTTC

d_call: -
v_call: TRBV6-6
j_call: TRBJ2-7
clone_size: -
cdr3_aa: CASSSGDGRSSYEQYF
cdr3_nt: TGTGCCAGCAGTTCCGGGGACGGCCGGAGCTCCTACGAGCAGTACTTC

d_call: -
v_call: TRBV5-4
j_call: TRBJ2-3
clone_size: -
cdr3_aa: CASNRETFSTDTQYF
cdr3_nt: TGTGCCAGCAACCGGGAGACGTTCAGCACAGATACGCAGTATTTT

d_call: TRBD1
v_call: TRBV5-4
j_call: TRBJ2-1
clone_size: -
cdr3_aa: CASRRGQGDNEQFF
cdr3_nt: TGTGCCAGCAGACGGGGACAGGGCGACAATGAGCAGTTCTTC

d_call: -
v_call: TRBV5-1
j_call: TRBJ1-3
clone_size: -
cdr3_aa: CASSLQDGGNTIYF
cdr3_nt: TGCGCCAGCAGCTTACAGGACGGTGGAAACACCATATATTTT

d_call: -
v_call: TRBV29-1
j_call: TRBJ1-2
clone_size: few
cdr3_aa: CSAWAGGGYTF
cdr3_nt: TGCAGCGCCTGGGCGGGGGGTGGCTACACCTTC

d_call: -
v_call: TRBV28
j_call: TRBJ1-4
clone_size: -
cdr3_aa: CASSFTVTLEKLFF
cdr3_nt: TGTGCCAGCAGTTTCACTGTAACACTTGAAAAACTGTTTTTT

d_call: TRBD1
v_call: TRBV7-2
j_call: TRBJ2-5
clone_size: -
cdr3_aa: CASSTGQVETQYF
cdr3_nt: TGTGCCAGCAGCACCGGACAGGTGGAGACCCAGTACTTC

d_call: TRBD1
v_call: TRBV5-6
j_call: TRBJ1-4
clone_size: -
cdr3_aa: CASSLGQGGRGTNEKLFF
cdr3_nt: TGTGCCAGCAGCTTAGGACAGGGGGGACGAGGGACTAATGAAAAACTGTTTTTT

d_call: -
v_call: TRBV30
j_call: TRBJ1-1
clone_size: -
cdr3_aa: CAWSPRDPGTEAFF
cdr3_nt: TGTGCCTGGAGTCCCCGGGATCCGGGTACTGAAGCTTTCTTT

d_call: -
v_call: TRBV5-1
j_call: TRBJ1-1
clone_size: -
cdr3_aa: CASSLAGHPNTEAFF
cdr3_nt: TGCGCCAGCAGCTTGGCAGGGCATCCGAACACTGAAGCTTTCTTT